One TCR beta chain is described in this entry. It lacks a known antigen. Nothing much larger sits one base from this clone, and base qualities are not available. This sample is part of a study of cytomegalovirus exposure and HLA in healthy donors (dated by TCRdb to about 2017). Turning to the overall study: An earlier analysis of a few hundred of the donors reported roughly 300 Gb of sequence data and 117 million unique TCR beta sequences obtained from some 170 million T cells. Roughly 300 gigabases of sequencing data and approximately 85 million unique TCR sequences were included in an early release covering 550 to 650 HLA-typed donors. Of the 398 genotyped donors, approximately 82% fell in the genetic ancestry cluster associated with self-reported Caucasian donors. The study was designed to test whether signatures of past pathogen exposure could be identified by cataloging public T cell receptors. Using immunosequencing, the study profiled T cell repertoires from around 670 subjects and related those repertoires to cytomegalovirus serostatus. In addition to the first cohort of approximately 650 subjects, a separate validation cohort of approximately 130 different subjects was used. To predict cytomegalovirus infection status, the study brought together high-throughput TCR immunosequencing, statistical association of individual TCRs with disease status, and machine learning. A later analysis re-examined previously published TCR beta repertoires from over 500 donors and added high-resolution HLA genotyping to investigate patterns of TCR occurrence. In the later analysis, no new phenotypic data were used to find candidate immune exposures; instead, reliance was placed on TCR beta sequences and their occurrence across donors. An earlier analysis of some 500 of the donors used high-throughput TCR beta sequencing to judge whether each TCR beta V gene segment behaved as functional or pseudogenic. Alongside the repertoire data, information on donor age, sex, ethnicity and CMV serostatus was compiled. A later genetic analysis took genome-wide SNP genotypes for about 55% of the roughly 670 donors and used that subset as a discovery cohort. Every discovery cohort repertoire had been produced on one sequencing platform. Both class I and class II loci were covered by HLA typing, at four-digit resolution. The number of donors typed differed by locus, with about 629-630 for A, B, C, DRB1 and DQB1, roughly 550 for DQA1, 600 to 610 for DPA1, and 400 to 490 for DPB1. Roughly five DR-DQ haplotypes were handled as single units for association and clustering, since linkage in the cohort was strong. Among 300 to 500 genotyped donors of the cohort, an average of about 240,000 unique TCR beta nucleotide sequences was sequenced per donor, of which 15% to 20% were non-productive. The full study reports these points: The sequencing pipeline was judged likely to have produced a cluster of highly shared sequence variants as a technical artifact. When HLA alleles, especially DR and DQ, strongly co-occurred, attributing TCR associations to individual alleles was difficult. A further reported finding was that TCR beta sequences accurately predicted the HLA-A and HLA-B alleles for most subjects in the first cohort. According to the authors, the approach could potentially be generalized to other disease states and immunological phenotypes. A later analysis found that most CMV-associated TCR beta chains appeared HLA-restricted, with HLA associations seemingly driven largely by CMV exposure. In a later analysis, the rate of TCR association differed among HLA loci, with DRB1 alleles having the most associated TCRs and HLA-C alleles having the fewest. The presence/absence analyses assumed that sequencing depth was roughly uniform across donors, and that assumption may not be true. V-gene and J-gene trimming of TCR beta chains was associated with a missense DCLRE1C variant in a later genetic analysis, and the association was replicated in an independent cohort. Because HLA typing was unavailable for some donors at each locus, only the typed subset was used in association tests. A later genetic analysis reported fewer N-insertions in productive TCRs among donors in an Asian-associated ancestry cluster than the approximately 700-donor mean. The study listed approximately 150 TCR beta chains as associated with cytomegalovirus. In a later analysis, over 15,000 TCR beta sequences were associated with specific HLA alleles at a false discovery rate of 0.05. Only TCR beta chains were sequenced in this cohort, and the absence of alpha or paired-chain data limited detectable features. Compared with equally common non-associated chains, HLA-associated TCR beta chains in a later analysis were more clonally expanded and had lower generation probabilities. Several of the top co-occurrence clusters appeared to be linked to parvovirus B19, influenza, CMV and Epstein-Barr virus, according to a later analysis. While some public TCRs were present in many individuals, most TCR sequences turned up only very rarely across donors. The only immune exposure information available for the cohort was CMV serostatus. In vitro tests confirmed that a few of the cytomegalovirus-associated TCR beta chains recognize cytomegalovirus antigens. An earlier analysis of around 500 of the donors showed that most TCR beta V segments appeared in productive rearrangements either about 90% or about 30% of the time, which broadly matched IMGT annotations. Correlated functional status among segregating V segments might reflect linkage disequilibrium, but an unknown experimental factor could not be ruled out. The classifier was reported to diagnose cytomegalovirus status with high specificity and sensitivity in both the original cohort and the validation cohort. Some 16 rarely observed V segments, including chromosome 9 orphons, were excluded from the earlier analysis of some 590 of the donors because counts were too low. Some IMGT-functional V segments, including TRBV6-2 and TRBV6-3, could not be told apart with the 87-base-pair reads, so those segments were excluded.

The cohort consisted of 666 healthy bone marrow donors. At the time of sampling, all cohort members were nominally healthy, though unrecorded immune exposures were likely present. The donor tested CMV seropositive and was one of the 289 seropositive cohort members. Every donor gave a peripheral blood sample, and the peripheral blood mononuclear cells from that sample were used for TCR beta sequencing. The Qiagen DNeasy Blood Extraction Kit was used to extract genomic DNA from the blood cell samples. CDR1 SEHNR and CDR2 FQNEAQ are derived from the germline V gene (reference sequence). For this chain, trimming is 3 bases at the V end and 3 bases at the J end, and the number of junction bases without a gene match is 6. There are 16 amino acids in the CDR3, from cysteine to phenylalanine inclusive. The retained sequence is limited to the CDR3, 48 bases, with the frame set at the first base. The protocol used for the library was the immunoSEQ multiplex PCR assay. The multiplex PCR relied on a mix of 60 forward primers for TCR Vbeta segments and 13 reverse primers for TCR Jbeta segments. The CDR3 region of rearranged TCR beta genes was amplified from genomic DNA with a multiplex PCR assay. The Illumina HiSeq System was used to sequence the amplified TCR beta libraries as 87-base-pair reads. In the original analysis: In a later analysis, 77 million or so unique TCR beta chains were counted across the 650 to 750 repertoires, and approximately 9.9 million of these chains were shared by at least two donors. Raw reads were error-corrected and collapsed into unique sequences with a nearest-neighbor algorithm that merged closely related sequences to remove PCR and sequencing errors. V, D and J gene segments were assigned by aligning CDR3 sequences to IMGT reference sequences. Each retained sequence needed at least a six-nucleotide match to both a V gene segment and a J gene segment. Rearrangements were called productive when the CDR3 lacked stop codons and stayed in frame with V and J; all others were non-productive. CDR3 was defined according to IMGT convention as the region running from the second conserved V-encoded cysteine to the conserved J-encoded phenylalanine. In an earlier analysis of some 550 of the donors, sequences lacking an unambiguous match to a single V gene segment were excluded. An earlier analysis of 450 to 650 of the donors called V segments functional above 56.7% productive rearrangements and segregating when the between-donor standard deviation exceeded 5%. To diagnose cytomegalovirus status from the catalog of TCR beta chain sequences, a statistical classification framework was built. In a later analysis, TCR nucleotide sequences were compared against IMGT/GENE-DB human TR gene sequences so that V and J genes could be assigned. The TCRdist pipeline was used in a later analysis to assign CDR3 sequences and most-parsimonious VDJ recombination scenarios. In a later analysis, each TCR beta chain was defined by its CDR3 amino acid sequence together with its V-gene family, and reads lacking a unique V-gene family were excluded. As a way to deal with suspected cross-contamination and a sequencing artifact, a later analysis dropped roughly 620 nucleotide sequences that were highly shared and had low generation probability. In a later analysis, a clonal expansion index for each public chain was calculated from normalized within-repertoire ranks of inferred template counts. In a later analysis, generation probabilities were computed with a VDJ recombination model fitted to out-of-frame rearrangements, and the resulting probabilities were checked against IGoR. Hypergeometric tests were used in a later analysis to score TCR-TCR, TCR-HLA and TCR-CMV co-occurrence, with a repertoire-size bias correction applied to the TCR pairs. To estimate false discovery rates, a later analysis permuted the HLA or CMV assignments 20 times. A later analysis grouped co-occurring TCRs with DBSCAN, adding TCRdist sequence similarity when clustering within HLA-allele-positive subsets. Co-occurrence clustering excluded repertoires with fewer than 30,000 or more than 120,000 public chains, plus five with anomalous nucleotide sharing. This is the immuneACCESS table as TCRdb keeps it, with only in-frame sequences that have V and J called. A part of the clones is gone; compared with another copy, unresolved V genes explain less than half, and the rest is unexplained. That table supplies the V and J calls and clone size; D and trimming were determined from the DNA. The sample contains over 55,000 clones, 85% to 90% of them found a single time. 9.5% to 13% of the sample comes from the top ten.

The chain links TRBV7-9 with TRBJ2-1; TRBD2 fits 9 bases in the junction. This sequence was found in a woman under 40 in good health and CMV-seropositive. The source material was PBMCs. The encoded CDR3 is CASSFPPSGNYNEQFF. In nucleotide form, the sequence is TGTGCCAGCAGCTTCCCCCCTAGCGGGAACTACAATGAGCAGTTCTTC.